This T cell receptor beta chain stems from a study of technical replicates of blood from a few donors. Germline CDR1 and CDR2: SGHDN and FVKESK. The V end lost 3 bases, the J end lost 0 bases, and 9 bases lay between the germline ends. CDR3 length: 15 amino acids. Generated by immunoSEQ multiplex PCR, the TCRdb table keeps only in-frame clones and is missing some. The data show about 56,000 clones, about 91% seen once. This chain uses TRBV14 with TRBJ1-5, with D perhaps matching TRBD1 (6 bases). The sequence was obtained from a human donor in good health. Some clones in this sample may be carry-over from other donors' samples. Sequenced sample: PBMCs. CDR3 DNA: TGTGCCAGCAGCCAGCGGACAGTTAGCAATCAGCCCCAGCATTTT. It codes for CASSQRTVSNQPQHF.